The present T cell receptor (beta chain) was sequenced within a study of cytomegalovirus exposure and HLA in healthy donors. The study, taken as a whole, reports: A prior analysis recorded that most TCR beta V segments were productive about 87% or about 30% of the time.

To note about this clone: The antigen is not known.

This PCR relied on a set of 60 Vbeta primers and 13 Jbeta primers. Data came from immunoSEQ multiplex PCR; TCRdb stores just in-frame clones and leaves some out. The table records 55,000 to 85,000 clones, roughly 78% of them present only once. The sample taken for sequencing was PBMCs. The sequence was collected from a woman between 40 and 50 years old in good health and CMV-seropositive.

The CDR3 loop reads CASSDQQGVRTEAFF. The CDR3 coding sequence is TGTGCCAGCAGTGACCAACAGGGGGTTAGGACTGAAGCTTTCTTT. V and J are TRBV25-1 and TRBJ1-1; TRBD1 matches 8 bases. Trimming cost V 3 bases and J 5 bases; bases outside gene matches: 8. Germline CDR1 is MGHDK and CDR2 is SYGVNS. The CDR3 runs 15 residues.